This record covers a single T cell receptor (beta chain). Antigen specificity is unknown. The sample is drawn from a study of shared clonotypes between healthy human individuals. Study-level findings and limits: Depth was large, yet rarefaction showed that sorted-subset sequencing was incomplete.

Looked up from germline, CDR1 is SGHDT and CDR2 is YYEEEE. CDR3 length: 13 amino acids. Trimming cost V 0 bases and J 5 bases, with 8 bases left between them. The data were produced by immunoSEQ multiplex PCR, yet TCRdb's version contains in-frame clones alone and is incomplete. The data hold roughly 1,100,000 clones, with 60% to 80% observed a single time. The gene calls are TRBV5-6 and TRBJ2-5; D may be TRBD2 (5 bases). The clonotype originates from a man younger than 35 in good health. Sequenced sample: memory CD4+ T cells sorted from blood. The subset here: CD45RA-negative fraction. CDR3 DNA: TGTGCCAGCAGCTTGGGCGGGCGTGAGACCCAGTACTTC. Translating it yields CASSLGGRETQYF.